Only one count was recorded for the clone carrying this TCR beta chain. The sample originates from a study of blood T cell repertoires in COVID-19. Across the study: Researchers got acute and convalescent COVID-19 samples from the United States, Italy and Spain.

This table comes from immunoSEQ multiplex PCR, and its TCRdb copy is limited to in-frame clones, with some not included. The table includes around 95,000 clones, 85% detected once. The CDR3 runs 11 residues. Germline CDR1 reads KGHSH; CDR2 reads LQKENI. V lost 5 bases to trimming and J lost 5 bases, with 6 bases between them. The receptor was isolated from a man aged 50-59 years with active or convalescent COVID-19. The chain employs TRBV18 and TRBJ2-5; D gene ambiguous. Material for sequencing was peripheral blood. The CDR3 bases are TGTGCCAGCTCATTCGAGGAGACCCAGTACTTC. This encodes CASSFEETQYF. Full variable domain (missing parts from reference TRBV18 and TRBJ2-5): NAGVMQNPRHLVRRRGQEARLRCSPMKGHSHVYWYRQLPEEGLKFMVYLQKENIIDESGMPKERFSAEFPKEGPSILRIQQVVRGDSAAYFCASSFEETQYFGPGTRLLVL.